This T cell receptor beta chain was observed in a study of T cell responses to AZD1222 COVID-19 vaccine. Regarding the study as a whole: Spike-specific TCR breadth and depth rose after two AZD1222 doses. White British people made up most donors, females outnumbered males, and clonal diversity was possibly underestimated. It was only after the peak T cell response that any repertoires were sampled.

A word on this clone: Its target is unknown.

Sequencing used immunoSEQ multiplex PCR; TCRdb keeps in-frame clones, though not all of them. The top ten hold around 5% of the sample, which has roughly 150,000 clones, over 90% seen once. CDR1 SGHNT and CDR2 YYREEE come from the germline V gene (reference sequence). V lost 4 bases to trimming and J lost 1 base, with 14 bases between them. This CDR3 is 15 amino acids long. This specimen consisted of peripheral blood, obtained on day 0 of AZD1222 vaccination. This clonotype originated in an adult in good health. V is TRBV5-4 and J is TRBJ1-2, with D possibly being TRBD1 (5 bases). This chain's CDR3 is CASSPGGSVNYGYTF. DNA for the CDR3: TGTGCCAGCAGCCCGGGGGGGAGCGTTAACTATGGCTACACCTTC.